Listed below are T cell receptor beta chains from one sample, sequenced in a study of beta chain features in type 1 diabetes. The table came from immunoSEQ multiplex PCR; TCRdb's copy has only in-frame clones and leaves some out. The table records about 400,000 clones, around an eighth of them present only once. The material sequenced was naive CD4+ T cells from blood. The receptors here all came from a man aged 18-30 years in good health. CDR3s include the opening cysteine and the closing phenylalanine or tryptophan. D genes are given only for firm matches. Only part of the rows carry a size: once, few, many, or a class if the clone is expanded.

>TRBJ2-7|NA|NA|TRBV7-6
TGTGCCAGCAGCCTCGGGACTCTGGACGAGCAGTACTTC
CASSLGTLDEQYF
>TRBJ1-3|few|NA|TRBV28
TGTGCCAGCAGTTTGGGGGCTCCAGGGAACTCGGGAAACACCATATATTTT
CASSLGAPGNSGNTIYF
>TRBJ2-7|NA|NA|TRBV5-1
TGCGCCAGCAGCTTGGTACAGGCTGGGGGGGAGCAGTACTTC
CASSLVQAGGEQYF
>TRBJ1-4|NA|TRBD1|TRBV30
TGTGCCTGGAGTGTACTCGGGACAGGGAATGAAAAACTGTTTTTT
CAWSVLGTGNEKLFF
>TRBJ1-1|few|TRBD1|TRBV27
TGTGCCAGCAGTTTGGAATCTCCAGGGGGATTGAACACTGAAGCTTTCTTT
CASSLESPGGLNTEAFF
>TRBJ1-2|once|NA|TRBV7-2
TGTGCCAGCAGCTTGAGGGGGTATGGCTACACCTTC
CASSLRGYGYTF
>TRBJ2-1|NA|TRBD1|TRBV7-2
TGTGCCAGCAGCAATCACAGGGGAGCAAATGAGCAGTTCTTC
CASSNHRGANEQFF
>TRBJ2-5|few|NA|TRBV5-4
TGTGCCAGCAGCTCACCAATGCGAGGCTCCAAAGAGACCCAGTACTTC
CASSSPMRGSKETQYF
>TRBJ1-5|NA|TRBD1|TRBV30
TGTGCCTGGGGACAGGGCATGAGCAATCAGCCCCAGCATTTT
CAWGQGMSNQPQHF
>TRBJ2-1|NA|TRBD2|TRBV4-3
TGCGCCAGCAGCCAAGATAGGACTAGCGGGGAGAAGTTCTTC
CASSQDRTSGEKFF
>TRBJ1-5|NA|TRBD1|TRBV18
TGTGCCAGCTCGCCCGACAGGGGACGAAATCAGCCCCAGCATTTT
CASSPDRGRNQPQHF
>TRBJ2-1|few|NA|TRBV30
TGTGCCTGGGCCCAATTTATTGCCGGTACTCACGGCAATGAGCAGTTCTTC
CAWAQFIAGTHGNEQFF
>TRBJ1-2|few|NA|TRBV6-5
TGTGCCAGCCGATTCACGGCAGGGCGCTATGGCTACACCTTC
CASRFTAGRYGYTF
>TRBJ2-2|NA|NA|TRBV7-7
TGTGCTAGCAGCCCATTGAGCACCGGGGAGCTGTTTTTT
CASSPLSTGELFF
>TRBJ2-1|NA|NA|TRBV9
TGTGCCAGCAGCCCTCGTACTAGTTTGGGGAACTCCTACAATGAGCAGTTCTTC
CASSPRTSLGNSYNEQFF
>TRBJ2-3|NA|TRBD2|TRBV30
TGTGCCTGGAGTGCTCGGACGGGAGGAGAAGATACGCAGTATTTT
CAWSARTGGEDTQYF
>TRBJ2-4|few|NA|TRBV7-3
TGTGCCAGCAGCTTAAGCAGGGAAAACATTCAGTACTTC
CASSLSRENIQYF
>TRBJ2-1|NA|NA|TRBV9
TGTGCCAGCAGCGTAGATCAGCCGACTACCTACAATGAGCAGTTCTTC
CASSVDQPTTYNEQFF
>TRBJ2-5|few|TRBD2|TRBV11-2
TGTGCCAGCAGCCCCCCGGCGGGAGGGCCCGAGACCCAGTACTTC
CASSPPAGGPETQYF
>TRBJ1-3|few|NA|TRBV7-2
TGTGCCAGCAGCCGCCTAGGAAACACCATATATTTT
CASSRLGNTIYF
>TRBJ1-2|few|TRBD1|TRBV6-5
TGTGCCAGCAGTTCCCGCGTGGGACAGGGGGGTTATGGCTACACCTTC
CASSSRVGQGGYGYTF
>TRBJ2-7|few|TRBD1|TRBV30
TGTGCCTGGAGCGCGGCAGCGACAGGGGGCAACGAGCAGTACTTC
CAWSAAATGGNEQYF
>TRBJ1-1|NA|TRBD1|TRBV29-1
TGCAGCGTTTTGGACAGGTTCCCGAACACTGAAGCTTTCTTT
CSVLDRFPNTEAFF
>TRBJ2-3|NA|TRBD2|TRBV25-1
TGTGCCAGCGACAGAACTAGCGGGAGGGGAGATACGCAGTATTTT
CASDRTSGRGDTQYF
>TRBJ1-1|NA|NA|TRBV10-3
TGTGCCATCAGTGCAATGGTGTCGGACACTGAAGCTTTCTTT
CAISAMVSDTEAFF
>TRBJ2-3|NA|NA|TRBV6-1
TGTGCCAGCAGTGGAGGGGGGGGAGACTCAGATACGCAGTATTTT
CASSGGGGDSDTQYF
>TRBJ2-3|NA|NA|TRBV9
TGTGCCAGCAGCGTAGGGGGAGGGGGAGATACGCAGTATTTT
CASSVGGGGDTQYF
>TRBJ2-5|few|TRBD2|TRBV4-2
TGTGCCAGCAGCTTGGTCCGGGTTAGCGGGGGAACCGGGGAGACCCAGTACTTC
CASSLVRVSGGTGETQYF
>TRBJ2-1|few|TRBD2|TRBV19
TGTGCCAGTAGATCTCCGGGACTAGCGACCAATGAGCAGTTCTTC
CASRSPGLATNEQFF
>TRBJ2-1|few|NA|TRBV27
TGTGCCAGCAGACTCCAAAGTTTGGTGGTCTCCTACAATGAGCAGTTCTTC
CASRLQSLVVSYNEQFF
>TRBJ1-1|NA|NA|TRBV30
TGTGCCTGGAGTGTCGGGGGGGGGACTGAAGCTTTCTTT
CAWSVGGGTEAFF
>TRBJ2-1|NA|NA|TRBV30
TGTGCCTGGATTGGGCAGCCATACAATGAGCAGTTCTTC
CAWIGQPYNEQFF
>TRBJ1-1|NA|TRBD1|TRBV5-1
TGCGCCAGCAGCTCAAGGACAGGGGACCTCACTGAAGCTTTCTTT
CASSSRTGDLTEAFF
>TRBJ1-1|few|NA|TRBV27
TGTGCCAGCAACCCCTCCACCCAGGACAGATACACTGAAGCTTTCTTT
CASNPSTQDRYTEAFF
>TRBJ2-3|few|TRBD2|TRBV30
TGTGCCTGGAGTAGGCTAGCGGGGACCACAGATACGCAGTATTTT
CAWSRLAGTTDTQYF
>TRBJ1-2|few|TRBD1|TRBV27
TGTGCCAGCAGTAGAACAGGGGGCTTTCGGGGCTACACCTTC
CASSRTGGFRGYTF
>TRBJ2-3|NA|TRBD1|TRBV6-4
TGTGCCAGCAGTGCCTACAGTATGACAGGGCGAGGCGATACGCAGTATTTT
CASSAYSMTGRGDTQYF
>TRBJ1-2|NA|NA|TRBV10-3
TGTGCCATCAGTGAGTCGGAGGATGGCTACACCTTC
CAISESEDGYTF
>TRBJ2-3|few|TRBD2|TRBV25-1
TGTGCCAGCAGCGATAGCGGGAGGACAGATACGCAGTATTTT
CASSDSGRTDTQYF
>TRBJ2-1|NA|NA|TRBV6-5
TGTGCCAGCAGTAAGATGAGCTCCTACAATGAGCAGTTCTTC
CASSKMSSYNEQFF
>TRBJ2-2|once|NA|TRBV6-5
TGTGCCAGCAGTTTAGGGGCCGGGGAGCTGTTTTTT
CASSLGAGELFF
>TRBJ2-7|few|NA|TRBV29-1
TGCAGCGTTGTGGTGACAGTACGCGAGCAGTACTTC
CSVVVTVREQYF
>TRBJ1-1|NA|NA|TRBV29-1
TGCAGCGGAACAGTGAACACTGAAGCTTTCTTT
CSGTVNTEAFF
>TRBJ2-1|few|TRBD2|TRBV28
TGTGCCAGCATCCGGGGGGGGACCCCCTTAGGCAATGAGCAGTTCTTC
CASIRGGTPLGNEQFF
>TRBJ2-3|few|NA|TRBV4-3
TGCGCCAGCAGCCAAGCGGGAGAAAGCACAGATACGCAGTATTTT
CASSQAGESTDTQYF
>TRBJ2-3|few|TRBD1|TRBV5-1
TGCGCCAGCAGCCTACAGGGGGACGCTAGCACAGATACGCAGTATTTT
CASSLQGDASTDTQYF
>TRBJ2-3|few|TRBD2|TRBV30
TGTGCCTGGAGCGGACTAGCGGGGGGAACAGATACGCAGTATTTT
CAWSGLAGGTDTQYF
>TRBJ2-5|NA|NA|TRBV18
TGTGCCAGCTCACCCTCGGGGGGCCGAGGAGAGACCCAGTACTTC
CASSPSGGRGETQYF
>TRBJ2-4|many|TRBD2|TRBV7-2
TGTGCCAGCAGCTTAGTCGGACTAGCGGGGGCCCGAGAGTACTTC
CASSLVGLAGAREYF
>TRBJ2-5|NA|NA|TRBV7-2
TGTGCCAGCAGCTTAGTGTCTAGCGAGACCCAGTACTTC
CASSLVSSETQYF